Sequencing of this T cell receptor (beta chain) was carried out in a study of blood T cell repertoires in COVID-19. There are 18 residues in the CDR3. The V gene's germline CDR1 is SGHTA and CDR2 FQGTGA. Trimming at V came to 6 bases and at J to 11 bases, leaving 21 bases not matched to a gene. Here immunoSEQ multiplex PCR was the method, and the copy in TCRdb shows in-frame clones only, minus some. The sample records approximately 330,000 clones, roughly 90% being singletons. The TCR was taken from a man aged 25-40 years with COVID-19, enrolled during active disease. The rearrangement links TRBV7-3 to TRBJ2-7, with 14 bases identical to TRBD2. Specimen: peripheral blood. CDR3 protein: CASRVGQAEGLAGGMKYF. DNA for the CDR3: TGTGCCAGCAGGGTAGGACAGGCCGAAGGACTAGCGGGAGGTATGAAGTACTTC.